A selection of T cell receptor beta chains follows, all from one sample in a study of blood T cell repertoires in COVID-19. Profiling relied on immunoSEQ multiplex PCR, and the TCRdb table lists in-frame clones only, not all of them. This sample yields about 150,000 clones, of which approximately 80% are seen a single time; around 4.8% belongs to the top ten. The sample taken for sequencing was peripheral blood. The receptors come from a human donor in a cohort sampled during active COVID-19. The CDR3 runs from the conserved cysteine through the conserved F or W. The D gene is left open where the match is weak. Size tells how often a clone was seen (once, few, many) or the class of an expanded clone, and some rows leave it out.

CDR3aa,CDR3nt,d_gene,abundance,v_gene,j_gene
CASSVAVTEEKLFF,TGTGCCAGCAGCGTTGCCGTAACTGAGGAAAAACTGTTTTTT,NA,NA,TRBV9,TRBJ1-4
CASSQARAGANTGELFF,TGTGCCAGCAGCCAAGCTCGGGCGGGGGCCAACACCGGGGAGCTGTTTTTT,NA,NA,TRBV3-1/TRBV3-2,TRBJ2-2
CASSLSAVNTEAFF,TGCGCCAGCAGCTTGAGCGCCGTGAACACTGAAGCTTTCTTT,NA,NA,TRBV5-1,TRBJ1-1
CASSLMSGGETEAFF,TGTGCCAGCAGCCTAATGTCGGGGGGAGAAACTGAAGCTTTCTTT,NA,NA,TRBV7-3,TRBJ1-1
CAISEQGDNSPLHF,TGTGCCATCAGTGAGCAGGGGGATAATTCACCCCTCCACTTT,TRBD1,NA,TRBV10-3,TRBJ1-6
CASKLRTSGSQETQYF,TGTGCCAGCAAACTCCGGACTAGCGGATCCCAAGAGACCCAGTACTTC,TRBD2,NA,TRBV2,TRBJ2-5
CASSPLGGTAGTDTQYF,TGTGCCAGCTCACCCCTGGGGGGGACTGCCGGCACAGATACGCAGTATTTT,TRBD2,NA,TRBV18,TRBJ2-3
CASSRQGLNTGELFF,TGTGCCAGCAGTAGACAGGGATTAAACACCGGGGAGCTGTTTTTT,TRBD1,NA,TRBV2,TRBJ2-2
CSVEGWADNEQFF,TGCAGCGTTGAAGGATGGGCAGACAATGAGCAGTTCTTC,NA,many,TRBV29-1,TRBJ2-1
CASSPGGTSTDTQYF,TGTGCCAGCAGTCCAGGGGGTACTAGCACAGATACGCAGTATTTT,TRBD1,NA,TRBV7-3,TRBJ2-3
CASSLDRYEQYF,TGTGCCAGCAGCCTAGACAGATACGAGCAGTACTTC,NA,NA,TRBV3-1/TRBV3-2,TRBJ2-7
CASSPLAGGPNEQFF,TGTGCCAGCAGCCCACTAGCGGGGGGGCCCAATGAGCAGTTCTTC,TRBD2,NA,TRBV5-4,TRBJ2-1
CAWSVGTEFFSSYEQYF,TGTGCCTGGAGTGTGGGGACAGAGTTCTTTAGCTCCTACGAGCAGTACTTC,TRBD1,NA,TRBV30,TRBJ2-7
CASSPPLLLAGLPDTQYF,TGTGCCAGCAGTCCTCCCCTCCTACTAGCGGGGCTCCCAGATACGCAGTATTTT,TRBD2,once,TRBV28,TRBJ2-3
CASSRRLQGTNYGYTF,TGTGCCAGCAGCCGCCGTCTACAGGGTACCAACTATGGCTACACCTTC,NA,NA,TRBV2,TRBJ1-2
CASSAHSGGNTGELFF,TGTGCCAGCAGTGCTCACAGCGGGGGAAACACCGGGGAGCTGTTTTTT,TRBD2,NA,TRBV6-1,TRBJ2-2
CASRLAGGSSYEQYF,TGTGCCAGCAGACTAGCGGGGGGTAGCTCCTACGAGCAGTACTTC,TRBD2,once,TRBV2,TRBJ2-7
CASSESIGGSYNSPLHF,TGCGCCAGCAGTGAGTCGATCGGGGGCTCCTATAATTCACCCCTCCACTTT,NA,NA,TRBV10-2,TRBJ1-6